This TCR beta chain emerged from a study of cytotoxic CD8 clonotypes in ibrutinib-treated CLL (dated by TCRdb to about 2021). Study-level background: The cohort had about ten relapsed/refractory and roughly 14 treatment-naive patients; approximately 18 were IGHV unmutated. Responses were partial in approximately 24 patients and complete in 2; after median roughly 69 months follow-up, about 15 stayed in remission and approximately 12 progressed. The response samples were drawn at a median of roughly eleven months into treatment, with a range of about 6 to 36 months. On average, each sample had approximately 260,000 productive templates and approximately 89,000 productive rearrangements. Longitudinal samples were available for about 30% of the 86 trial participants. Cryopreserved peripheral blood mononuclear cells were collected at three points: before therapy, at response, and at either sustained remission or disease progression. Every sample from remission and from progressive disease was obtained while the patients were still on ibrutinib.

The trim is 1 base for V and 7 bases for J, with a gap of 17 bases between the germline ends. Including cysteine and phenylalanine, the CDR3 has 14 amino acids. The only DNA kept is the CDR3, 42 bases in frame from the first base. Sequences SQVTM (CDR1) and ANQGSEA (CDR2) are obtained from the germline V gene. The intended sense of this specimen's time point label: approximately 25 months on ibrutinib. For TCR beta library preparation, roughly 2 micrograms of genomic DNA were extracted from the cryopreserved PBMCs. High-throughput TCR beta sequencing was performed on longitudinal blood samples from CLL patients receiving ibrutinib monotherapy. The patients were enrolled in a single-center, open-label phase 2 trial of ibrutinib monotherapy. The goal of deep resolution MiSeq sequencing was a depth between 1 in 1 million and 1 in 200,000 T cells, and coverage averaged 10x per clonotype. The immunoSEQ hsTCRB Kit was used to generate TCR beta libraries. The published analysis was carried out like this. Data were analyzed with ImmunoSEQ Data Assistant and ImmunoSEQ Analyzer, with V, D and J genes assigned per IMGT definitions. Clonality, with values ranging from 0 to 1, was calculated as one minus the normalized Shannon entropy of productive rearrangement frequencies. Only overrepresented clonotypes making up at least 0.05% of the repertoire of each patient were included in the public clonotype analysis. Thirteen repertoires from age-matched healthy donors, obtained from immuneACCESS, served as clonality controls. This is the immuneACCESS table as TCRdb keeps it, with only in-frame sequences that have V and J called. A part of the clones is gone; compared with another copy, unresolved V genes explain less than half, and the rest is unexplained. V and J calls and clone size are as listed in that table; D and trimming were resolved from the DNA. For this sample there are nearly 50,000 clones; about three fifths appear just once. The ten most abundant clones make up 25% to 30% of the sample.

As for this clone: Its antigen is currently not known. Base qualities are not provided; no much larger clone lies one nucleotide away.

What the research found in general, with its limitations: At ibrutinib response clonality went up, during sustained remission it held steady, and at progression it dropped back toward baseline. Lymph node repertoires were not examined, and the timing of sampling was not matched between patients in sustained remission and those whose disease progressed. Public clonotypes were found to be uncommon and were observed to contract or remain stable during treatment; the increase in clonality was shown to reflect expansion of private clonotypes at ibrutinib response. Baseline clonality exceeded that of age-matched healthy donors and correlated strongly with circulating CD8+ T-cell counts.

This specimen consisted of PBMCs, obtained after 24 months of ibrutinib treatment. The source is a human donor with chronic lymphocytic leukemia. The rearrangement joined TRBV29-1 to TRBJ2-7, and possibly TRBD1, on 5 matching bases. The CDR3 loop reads CSVEGTAGPEEQYF. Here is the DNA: TGCAGCGTTGAAGGCACAGCAGGGCCGGAGGAGCAGTACTTC.